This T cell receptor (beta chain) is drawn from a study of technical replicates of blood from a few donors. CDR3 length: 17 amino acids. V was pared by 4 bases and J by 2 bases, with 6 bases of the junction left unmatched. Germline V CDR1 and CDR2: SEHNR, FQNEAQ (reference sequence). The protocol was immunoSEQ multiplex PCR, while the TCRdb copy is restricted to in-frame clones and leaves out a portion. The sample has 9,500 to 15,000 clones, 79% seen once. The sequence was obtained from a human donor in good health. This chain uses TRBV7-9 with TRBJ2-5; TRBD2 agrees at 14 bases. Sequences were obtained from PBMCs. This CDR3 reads CASSSGLAGVLQETQYF. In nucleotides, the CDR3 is TGTGCCAGCAGCTCGGGACTAGCGGGAGTTTTGCAAGAGACCCAGTACTTC.